This T cell receptor (beta chain) appears in the sequencing data of a study of CD8+ T cells in alopecia areata. CDR3 size: 16 residues. The germline gives CDR1 PRHDT, CDR2 FYEKMQ (reference sequence). The V end was cut by 2 bases, the J end by 4 bases, with 18 bases between. Treatment specified: oral pan-JAK inhibitor, 5-10 mg twice daily. Extraction of RNA preceded its reverse transcription into cDNA, which served as the sequencing template. Profiled with immunoSEQ multiplex PCR; TCRdb holds only in-frame clones, not every one. This repertoire shows 120,000 to 150,000 clones, around four fifths found once; its top ten account for 25%.

The material sequenced was CD8+ T cells sorted from blood, taken at week 4, from a patient treated with tofacitinib. The chain links TRBV13 to TRBJ2-7; D possibly corresponds to TRBD2 (6 bases). The source is a human donor with alopecia areata. CDR3 DNA sequence: TGTGCCAGCAGCTTAAGGCCTCCCCCAGCGGGTTACGAGCAGTACTTC. This gives the protein CASSLRPPPAGYEQYF.